This note documents a single TCR beta chain sequence. What it recognizes is unknown. The CDR3 totals 15 residues. Germline V gives CDR1 SEHNR, CDR2 FQNEAQ (reference sequence). The data are from a study of monozygotic twins with inflammatory bowel disease. Study outcomes and limitations: In patient repertoires, differing immunosuppressive treatments may have added some variability. Discordant twins showed the same repertoire similarity as concordant twins, possibly from limited power.

Collection of a roughly 2.3 ml blood sample took place per donor. Blood samples, whole and unsorted for T cells, yielded the isolated total RNA. TCRdb derives one entry per CDR3 protein from the 5' RACE reads, leaving out DNA. This table holds 440,000 or so distinct CDR3 sequences. The receptor comes from a human donor with ulcerative colitis or Crohn's disease, or a healthy co-twin of an affected twin (not recorded which). The source material was blood. The rearrangement uses TRBV7-9 and TRBJ2-1; as DNA is missing, the TRBD2 call by TCRdb cannot be tested. The CDR3 region is CAEHPIGVADNEQFF.